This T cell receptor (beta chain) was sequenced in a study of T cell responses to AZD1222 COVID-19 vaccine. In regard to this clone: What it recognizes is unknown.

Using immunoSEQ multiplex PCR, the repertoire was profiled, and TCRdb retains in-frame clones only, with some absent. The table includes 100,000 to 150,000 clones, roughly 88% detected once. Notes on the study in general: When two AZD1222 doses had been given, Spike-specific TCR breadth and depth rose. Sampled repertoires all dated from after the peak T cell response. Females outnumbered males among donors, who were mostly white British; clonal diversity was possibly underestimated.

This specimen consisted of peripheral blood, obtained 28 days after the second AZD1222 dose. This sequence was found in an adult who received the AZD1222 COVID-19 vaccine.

The CDR3 loop is CASSLRTGVEEKLFF. CDR3 DNA: TGTGCCAGCAGTTTAAGGACAGGCGTTGAGGAAAAACTGTTTTTT. This chain uses TRBV28 with TRBJ1-4; 7 nucleotides match TRBD1. The CDR3 runs to 15 residues. Trimming cost V 2 bases and J 8 bases; bases outside gene matches: 8. CDR1 and CDR2 (germline): MDHEN, SYDVKM.